Listed below are T cell receptor beta chains from one sample, sequenced in a study of cytomegalovirus exposure and HLA in healthy donors. Only in-frame clones appear in the TCRdb table, and some are missing; sequencing was by immunoSEQ multiplex PCR. This sample has about 160,000 clones, with roughly four fifths found just once. The sequenced sample was PBMCs. These receptors originate from a woman aged 45-59 years in good health and CMV-seropositive. Both conserved end residues are part of each CDR3. A D gene is named only where the DNA matches it firmly.

D	J	V	CDR3
-	TRBJ1-3	TRBV12-5	CASGLVLGGNGRNTIYF
TRBD2	TRBJ2-7	TRBV19	CASSRGAGGPGYEQYF
-	TRBJ2-5	TRBV5-1	CAGSLAGVQETQYF
TRBD1	TRBJ2-3	TRBV5-6	CASSSQGAGTDTQYF
TRBD1	TRBJ1-5	TRBV4-1	CASSLTGPSNQPQHF
TRBD1	TRBJ1-6	TRBV6-1	CASSEDRGYSPLHF
-	TRBJ2-3	TRBV29-1	CSVASGTDTQYF
TRBD2	TRBJ2-1	TRBV7-9	CASSPSGLEFEQFF
-	TRBJ1-1	TRBV9	CASSVDQAGTEAFF
-	TRBJ2-7	TRBV5-6	CASSWMGAHEQYF
-	TRBJ1-4	TRBV9	CASSPRTGKGEKLFF
TRBD1	TRBJ1-5	TRBV12-5	CASGLVPWGGGGGSFYWNQPQHF
TRBD1	TRBJ1-2	TRBV7-9	CASSSGTGHGYTF
TRBD1	TRBJ1-5	TRBV6-5	CASGQVNQPQHF